The entry below gives a single T cell receptor beta chain sequence along with its context. The target of this receptor is not known. One base away there is no much larger clone; base qualities are not given. TCRbeta CDR3 regions were amplified from genomic DNA by means of the immunoSEQ Assay, a bias-controlled multiplex PCR. From the authors' description of their analysis: The number of nucleated cells in each sample was estimated by amplification of reference gene primers within the assay. To quantify the absolute abundance of each unique TCRbeta CDR3 rearrangement, sequence reads were collapsed and filtered. For each sample, productive Simpson clonality was calculated by taking the square root of Simpson's diversity index across productive rearrangements. The immuneACCESS repertoire file appears here via TCRdb, limited to in-frame rearrangements. These files lack a portion of the clones; in checked studies, under half of the deficit traces to unresolved V genes, and the cause of the others is not known. V, J and clone size are those of that table, while D and trimming were read from the DNA. The sample table contains approximately 6,000 clones; only one count was recorded for about 90% of them. The ten largest account for about 6% of the sample.

The data are from a study of blood T cell repertoires in COVID-19 (dated by TCRdb to the early 2020s). Regarding the research as a whole: The collaborator samples originated in the United States, Italy and Spain and spanned the acute and convalescent phases of COVID-19. The prospective study material was composed of cDNA or gDNA derived from T cells, B-cell-depleted T cells, or PBMCs. Deeply sampled blood TCRbeta repertoires from subjects exposed to, actively infected with, or recovered from COVID-19 were included in the dataset. The repertoires were made available in a free public database intended to serve as a resource for research on the immune response to SARS-CoV-2. Samples came from the ongoing ImmuneRACE study (first 160 participants) plus 1,254 subjects from 6 global collaborators. Nearly every sample came with metadata listing a de-identified subject ID, COVID-19 status, age in years and sex. Where HLA class I and class II types were available, the types were taken from metadata supplied by the sample provider, not from assay-based typing. What the work shows at the level of the full study, not this receptor alone: The quantity of clinical and demographic metadata differed by source and by participant and was supplied without curation.

From the cysteine up to the phenylalanine, the CDR3 has a length of 12 residues. Only CDR3 DNA remains: 36 bases, in frame from the first base. The germline V gene (reference sequence) supplies CDR1 LNHDA and CDR2 SQIVND. V loses 3 bases of germline sequence and J loses 7 bases, and the interval between the two ends is 9 bases. The collaborating institutions used their own protocols to collect whole blood in K2EDTA tubes. Collaborator samples were shipped for TCRbeta analysis as frozen whole blood, isolated PBMCs, or DNA extracted from either sample type. The sequence joins TRBV19 to TRBJ1-1; no D gene call is confident. The sequenced material came from peripheral blood. This clonotype originated in a man between 60 and 70 years old with acute or convalescent COVID-19. The CDR3 reads as follows: CASSIRVGEAFF. The DNA sequence follows: TGTGCCAGTAGTATTCGGGTTGGTGAAGCTTTCTTT.